This TCR beta chain stems from a study of cytomegalovirus exposure and HLA in healthy donors. Profiling relied on immunoSEQ multiplex PCR, and the TCRdb table lists in-frame clones only, not all of them. The top ten hold 0.69% of the sample, which has roughly 77,000 clones, 85% to 95% seen once. The CDR3 runs to 17 residues. CDR1 LGHNA and CDR2 YSLEER come from the germline V gene. The germline V and J ends were trimmed by 2 bases and 0 bases, with 11 bases remaining between them. Sequenced: PBMCs. The chain has TRBV4-3 and TRBJ2-6; D is perhaps TRBD1 (5 bases). The sequence derives from a woman under 30 in good health and CMV-seronegative. CDR3 DNA: TGCGCCAGCAGCCAACAGGGTTCCGGCTCTGGGGCCAACGTCCTGACTTTC. This gives the protein CASSQQGSGSGANVLTF.